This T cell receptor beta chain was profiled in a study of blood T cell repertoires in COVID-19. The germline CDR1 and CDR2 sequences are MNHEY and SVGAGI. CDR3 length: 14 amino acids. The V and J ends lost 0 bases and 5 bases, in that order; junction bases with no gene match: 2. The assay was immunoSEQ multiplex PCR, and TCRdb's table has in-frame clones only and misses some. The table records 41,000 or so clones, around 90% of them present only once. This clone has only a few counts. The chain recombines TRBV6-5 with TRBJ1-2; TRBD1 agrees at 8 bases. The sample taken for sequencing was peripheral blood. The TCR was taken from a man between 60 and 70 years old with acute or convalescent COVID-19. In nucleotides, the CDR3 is TGTGCCAGCAGTTACTCGAGGACAGGGTATGGCTACACCTTC. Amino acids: CASSYSRTGYGYTF.